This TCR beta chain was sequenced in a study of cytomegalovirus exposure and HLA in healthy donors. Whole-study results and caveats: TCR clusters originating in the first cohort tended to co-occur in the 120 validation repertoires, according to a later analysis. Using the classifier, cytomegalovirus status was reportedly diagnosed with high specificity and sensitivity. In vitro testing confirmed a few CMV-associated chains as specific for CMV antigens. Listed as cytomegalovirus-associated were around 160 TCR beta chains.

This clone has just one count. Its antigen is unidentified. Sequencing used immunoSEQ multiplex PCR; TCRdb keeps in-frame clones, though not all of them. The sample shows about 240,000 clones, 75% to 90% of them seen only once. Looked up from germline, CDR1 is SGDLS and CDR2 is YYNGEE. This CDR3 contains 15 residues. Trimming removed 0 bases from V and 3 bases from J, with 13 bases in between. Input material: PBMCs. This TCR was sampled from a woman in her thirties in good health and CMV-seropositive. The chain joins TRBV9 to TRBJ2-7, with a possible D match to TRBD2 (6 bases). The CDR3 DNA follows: TGTGCCAGCAGCGTAGGCGGGGCGTCGAGCTACGAGCAGTACTTC. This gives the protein CASSVGGASSYEQYF. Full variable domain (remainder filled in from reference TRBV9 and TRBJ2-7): DSGVTQTPKHLITATGQRVTLRCSPRSGDLSVYWYQQSLDQGLQFLIQYYNGEERAKGNILERFSAQQFPDLHSELNLSSLELGDSALYFCASSVGGASSYEQYFGPGTRLTVT.